This TCR beta chain was recorded in a study of blood T cell repertoires in COVID-19. This clone was recorded a few times. How the authors handled the data: Reference gene primers were amplified, and this amplification served to estimate nucleated cell counts. TCRdb's copy holds only in-frame clones and misses some; the assay was immunoSEQ multiplex PCR. V, J and clone size are those of that table, while D and trimming were read from the DNA. Here the sample spans about 26,000 clones, roughly 88% being singletons. This sequence originates from a woman older than 75 with COVID-19, enrolled during active disease. The sequencing sample was made of peripheral blood.

The CDR3 sequence is CASSPNWSSEQFF. As DNA, the CDR3 is TGTGCCAGCAGTCCCAACTGGAGTAGTGAGCAGTTCTTC. The rearrangement joins TRBV12-3 or TRBV12-4 to TRBJ2-1; D is uncertain. V gave up 5 bases and J gave up 9 bases, with 14 bases separating them. There are 13 residues in the CDR3.